Included here is one T cell receptor (beta chain) sequence, with context. Its antigen is still unknown. TCRdb reprocessed the 5' RACE reads with MiXCR, giving one entry per CDR3 protein. The table lists 1.5 million to 2 million distinct CDR3 sequences, about 32% of them singletons. The entry originates in a study of identical twins. Study-wide results and limits: Twin pairs had excess sharing that was weaker in beta out-of-frame sequences.

V lost 0 bases and J lost 4, with 15 bases in between. CDR1 is DFQATT and CDR2 is SNEGSKA in the germline V gene (reference sequence). The CDR3 runs 15 residues. This receptor was taken from a newborn girl in good health. This chain connects TRBV20-1 to TRBJ1-1, with D possibly matching TRBD1 (6 bases). Sequencing was done on a sample of cord blood. The CDR3 nucleotides are TGCAGTGCTAGAGATCTTCGGCAGGGGAGCACTGAAGCTTTCTTT. It encodes CSARDLRQGSTEAFF.